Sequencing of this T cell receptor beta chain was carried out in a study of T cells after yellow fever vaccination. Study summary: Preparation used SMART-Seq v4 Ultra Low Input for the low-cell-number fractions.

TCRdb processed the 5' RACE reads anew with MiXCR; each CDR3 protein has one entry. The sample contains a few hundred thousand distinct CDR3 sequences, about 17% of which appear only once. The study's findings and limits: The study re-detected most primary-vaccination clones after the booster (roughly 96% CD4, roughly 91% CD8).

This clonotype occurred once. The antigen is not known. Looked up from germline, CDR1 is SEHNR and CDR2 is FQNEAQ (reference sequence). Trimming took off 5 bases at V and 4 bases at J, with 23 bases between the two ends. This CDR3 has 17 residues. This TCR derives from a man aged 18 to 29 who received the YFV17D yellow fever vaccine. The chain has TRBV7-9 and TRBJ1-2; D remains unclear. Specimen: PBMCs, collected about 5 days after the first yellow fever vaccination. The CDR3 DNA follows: TGTGCCAGCAGCCCGCGAGGCAGGACCGACCACCCCTATGGCTACACCTTC. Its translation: CASSPRGRTDHPYGYTF.